A selection of T cell receptor beta chains follows, all from one sample in a study of memory CD4+ T cells and cytomegalovirus serostatus. The protocol was immunoSEQ multiplex PCR, while the TCRdb copy is restricted to in-frame clones and leaves out a portion. In the table there are about 82,000 clones, 80% of which are singletons. The source material was memory CD4+ T cells from blood. The receptors derive from an adult in good health and CMV-seronegative. The CDR3 runs from the conserved cysteine through the conserved F or W. D genes are given only for firm matches. The listing skips clone size in some rows; elsewhere it reads once, few, many or a size class.

>once|14|TRBV6-5|TRBD1|TRBJ2-7
TGTGCCAGCACCGGGACAGGGGGCAACTACGAGCAGTACTTC
CASTGTGGNYEQYF
>few|17|TRBV13|TRBD1|TRBJ1-2
TGTGCCAGCAGCCCCTTTTACGACAGGGGGCTCGGCTATGGCTACACCTTC
CASSPFYDRGLGYGYTF
>-|13|TRBV5-1|TRBD2|TRBJ2-7
TGCGCCAGCAGATCGGGGGGGCCCGACGAGCAGTACTTC
CASRSGGPDEQYF
>few|14|TRBV2|-|TRBJ2-3
TGTGCCAGCAGTGACGAGCGGGCCCCGGATACGCAGTATTTT
CASSDERAPDTQYF
>-|17|TRBV14|TRBD2|TRBJ2-1
TGTGCCAGCAGCCAAGTGGTATATAGCGGGGGTTACAATGAGCAGTTCTTC
CASSQVVYSGGYNEQFF
>once|14|TRBV6-1|-|TRBJ1-6
TGTGCCAGCAGTGAAGGAGGCGGAGGGTCACCCCTCCACTTT
CASSEGGGGSPLHF
>-|17|TRBV10-1|TRBD2|TRBJ2-1
TGCGCCAGCAGTGAGTCGAGCGGGGGGGCCGATGGAAATGAGCAGTTCTTC
CASSESSGGADGNEQFF
>few|15|TRBV25-1|-|TRBJ1-1
TGTGCCAGCAGTGAATGTGAGTTCGGACGATGTGAAGCTTTCTTT
CASSECEFGRCEAFF
>-|13|TRBV2|-|TRBJ1-1
TGTGCCAGAGGGGACGGGTTGAACACTGAAGCTTTCTTT
CARGDGLNTEAFF
>-|15|TRBV5-1|-|TRBJ1-1
TGCGCCAGCAGCCCGATACAGGGAAGAACCACTGAAGCTTTCTTT
CASSPIQGRTTEAFF
>-|16|TRBV27|-|TRBJ2-7
TGTGCCAGCAGTTTATCGGGGGCCCCAAGCTCCTACGAGCAGTACTTC
CASSLSGAPSSYEQYF
>few|14|TRBV10-3|TRBD1|TRBJ2-7
TGTGCCATCAGTGATGGACAGGGGAGCTACGAGCAGTACTTC
CAISDGQGSYEQYF
>-|15|TRBV5-1|TRBD1|TRBJ2-5
TGCGCCAGCAGCCTGACAGGGGCCATCCAAGAGACCCAGTACTTC
CASSLTGAIQETQYF
>-|16|TRBV4-3|TRBD1|TRBJ1-1
TGCGCCAGCAGCCAAGTCACAGGGGCGACGGACACTGAAGCTTTCTTT
CASSQVTGATDTEAFF
>-|11|TRBV20-1|-|TRBJ2-1
TGCAGTGGGGCAGGGTACAATGAGCAGTTCTTC
CSGAGYNEQFF
>few|15|TRBV18|-|TRBJ1-1
TGTGCCACCGGAAGGCAGTCAGCCATGAACACTGAAGCTTTCTTT
CATGRQSAMNTEAFF
>once|16|TRBV5-6|-|TRBJ2-2
TGTGCCAGCAGCTTGGCCCAGGGGTTGGGTACCGGGGAGCTGTTTTTT
CASSLAQGLGTGELFF
>-|12|TRBV6-5|-|TRBJ1-2
TGTGCCAGTACGGACAGCATAGCTGGCTACACCTTC
CASTDSIAGYTF
>-|17|TRBV5-1|TRBD2|TRBJ2-1
TGCGCCAGCAGCCCACGACTAGCGGGGGGTATCAACAATGAGCAGTTCTTC
CASSPRLAGGINNEQFF
>-|14|TRBV30|TRBD1|TRBJ1-2
TGTGCCTGGAGTCCGCGGGACAGGCGGATTGGCTACACCTTC
CAWSPRDRRIGYTF
>-|14|TRBV5-4|-|TRBJ2-5
TGTGCCAGCAGTTCCGGCCTTACAAAAGAGACCCAGTACTTC
CASSSGLTKETQYF
>-|14|TRBV7-2|-|TRBJ1-4
TGTGCCAGCAGCTTAGCTTGGCCAAAAGAAAAACTGTTTTTT
CASSLAWPKEKLFF
>-|15|TRBV6-1|-|TRBJ1-2
TGTGCCAGCAGTGAAGACGATGGGGGCAGGGGTGGCTACACCTTC
CASSEDDGGRGGYTF
>-|16|TRBV7-2|TRBD2|TRBJ2-2
TGTGCCAGCAGCGCCGGACTAGCGGGTGGCACCGGGGAGCTGTTTTTT
CASSAGLAGGTGELFF
>-|14|TRBV6-5|-|TRBJ1-2
TGTGCCAGCAGTTACTCCGGTGAGAACTATGGCTACACCTTC
CASSYSGENYGYTF
>-|14|TRBV5-1|-|TRBJ1-2
TGCGCCAGCACACGGTTCCCTTCTTCGGATGGCTACACCTTC
CASTRFPSSDGYTF
>-|14|TRBV18|-|TRBJ2-7
TGTGCCAGCTCACCGAGGAAGACCTCCTACGAGCAGTACTTC
CASSPRKTSYEQYF
>-|15|TRBV4-3|-|TRBJ1-1
TGCGCCAGCAGCCATCGGGGGGTCGCGAACACTGAAGCTTTCTTT
CASSHRGVANTEAFF
>-|16|TRBV6-1|TRBD1|TRBJ1-4
TGTGCCAGCAGTGAAAAGGGGACAGCAACTAATGAAAAACTGTTTTTT
CASSEKGTATNEKLFF
>-|15|TRBV2|-|TRBJ1-5
TGTGCCAGCCACCGGGGCAGGGCGGAGGGTCAGCCCCAGCATTTT
CASHRGRAEGQPQHF
>-|15|TRBV6-1|TRBD1|TRBJ2-2
TGTGCCAGCACCATCGGGACAGGGTTTGGCGGGGAGCTGTTTTTT
CASTIGTGFGGELFF
>-|14|TRBV28|-|TRBJ1-2
TGTGCCAGCAGTCCCTTTGAACAGGGCCGTGGCTACACCTTC
CASSPFEQGRGYTF
>-|15|TRBV4-2|-|TRBJ1-2
TGTGCCAGCAGCCAAGCGGGGGCGCAAAACTATGGCTACACCTTC
CASSQAGAQNYGYTF
>-|12|TRBV29-1|-|TRBJ2-7
TGCAGCGTTGAAGGACCACCGGACGAGCAGTACTTC
CSVEGPPDEQYF
>-|12|TRBV2|-|TRBJ2-5
TGTGCCAGCAGTGAGTTGGGAGAGACCCAGTACTTC
CASSELGETQYF
>-|16|TRBV29-1|-|TRBJ1-2
TGCAGCGTTGACCCCCAGGGCGGGTCAGCTAACTATGGCTACACCTTC
CSVDPQGGSANYGYTF
>-|16|TRBV5-1|TRBD1|TRBJ1-2
TGCGCCAGCAGCGCCGGTACAGGGGGCTTCGCATATGGCTACACCTTC
CASSAGTGGFAYGYTF
>-|13|TRBV9|TRBD1|TRBJ1-2
TGTGCCAGCAGCGTAGGGACAGGGGGAAGCTACACCTTC
CASSVGTGGSYTF
>-|13|TRBV4-1|TRBD2|TRBJ2-1
TGCGCCAGCAGCCACCCATATATAGCGGGGCAGTTCTTC
CASSHPYIAGQFF
>few|13|TRBV6-6|-|TRBJ1-1
TGTGCCAGCAGTTACTGGAGAAACACTGAAGCTTTCTTT
CASSYWRNTEAFF
>-|13|TRBV5-1|-|TRBJ1-5
TGCGCCAGCAGCTTGACGGGCGGGCAGCCCCAGCATTTT
CASSLTGGQPQHF
>-|19|TRBV18|-|TRBJ1-4
TGTGCCAGCTCACCGCGAATACAGGCTTCCTTTGCAACTAATGAAAAACTGTTTTTT
CASSPRIQASFATNEKLFF